The 20 T cell receptor beta chains below come from one sample, sequenced in a study of T cells in localized non-small cell lung cancer. This table comes from immunoSEQ multiplex PCR, and its TCRdb copy is limited to in-frame clones, with some not included. The repertoire holds approximately 150,000 clones, with around 90% as singletons. Specimen: peripheral blood, collected before any cancer treatment. Source of these receptors: a female donor older than 55 with stage I lung adenocarcinoma.

This chain joins TRBV11-2 and TRBJ1-2; 8 bases are a match to TRBD1. This CDR3 is built from 15 residues. V was clipped by 4 bases and J by 7 bases; unmatched bases: 11. Germline assignment: CDR1 SGHAT and CDR2 FQNNGV. This CDR3 is CASSSYQGARFGYTF. The DNA of the CDR3 is TGTGCCAGCAGCTCCTACCAGGGGGCGCGTTTTGGCTACACCTTC.

With respect to this clone: The same CDR3 is also encoded by other DNA sequences in this sample. V is TRBV7-2 and J is TRBJ2-7; 13 nucleotides align to TRBD2. The CDR3 is 15 amino acids. Unmatched junction bases numbered 2, after V lost 3 bases and J lost 3 bases. Germline CDR1 SGHTA, CDR2 FQGNSA. This CDR3 reads CASSFGLAGVYEQYF. Here the CDR3 DNA reads TGTGCCAGCAGCTTTGGACTAGCGGGAGTCTACGAGCAGTACTTC.

This clone was seen a single time. The rearrangement uses TRBV5-1 and TRBJ1-2; 7 positions match TRBD1. The CDR3 covers 16 residues. Trimming at V came to 4 bases and at J to 5 bases, leaving 14 bases not matched to a gene. Germline CDR1 reads SGHRS; CDR2 reads YFSETQ. In DNA form, the CDR3 reads TGCGCCAGCAGCCCTAGGGGGACAGCAACTTTATATGGCTACACCTTC. This codes for CASSPRGTATLYGYTF.

The CDR3 region is CASSQDVDRSVSYEQYF. CDR3 DNA: TGTGCCAGCAGCCAAGATGTCGACAGGAGCGTTTCCTACGAGCAGTACTTC. The chain uses TRBV4-2 and TRBJ2-7, with D possibly TRBD1 on 6 matching bases. Trimming removed 0 bases at V and 1 base at J, with 16 bases between. The CDR3 has 17 amino acids. Germline loops: CDR1 LGHNA, CDR2 YNFKEQ.

This clone was seen a few times. This chain connects TRBV11-2 to TRBJ1-2; weak D call: TRBD1 (5 bases). Trimming shortened V by 1 base and J by 4 bases, and 10 bases separated the two germline ends. This CDR3 is 14 amino acids long. Germline CDR1 and CDR2: SGHAT and FQNNGV. CDR3 protein: CASSLVRGGYGYTF. In DNA, the CDR3 is TGTGCCAGCAGCTTAGTTAGGGGAGGCTATGGCTACACCTTC.

The gene calls are TRBV5-1 and TRBJ1-3; 7 bases match TRBD1. With 10 bases clipped from V and 1 base from J, the junction kept 17 bases outside the gene matches. This CDR3 comprises 17 residues. Germline assignment: CDR1 SGHRS and CDR2 YFSETQ. The DNA for the CDR3 is TGCGCCCCCCCAGCACAGGGGTCGCCCCTATCTGGAAACACCATATATTTT. Amino acids: CAPPAQGSPLSGNTIYF.

The chain is built from TRBV5-1 and TRBJ2-1; D gene uncertain. V lost 4 bases and J lost 8, with 19 bases in between. The CDR3 contains 15 residues. Looked up from germline, CDR1 is SGHRS and CDR2 is YFSETQ. The CDR3 here is CASSRGARGVDEQFF. The CDR3 DNA follows: TGCGCCAGCAGCAGAGGTGCGAGAGGAGTCGATGAGCAGTTCTTC.

V and J are TRBV5-1 and TRBJ1-2, with TRBD1 as a possible D gene (6 bases). The CDR3 consists of 18 residues. CDR1 SGHRS and CDR2 YFSETQ come from the germline V gene. V gave up 0 bases and J gave up 1 base, with 19 bases separating them. CDR3 nucleotides: TGCGCCAGCAGCTTGGGGTTGGACAGTGACCCAGATAACTATGGCTACACCTTC. Translation gives CASSLGLDSDPDNYGYTF.

The V call is TRBV5-1, the J call TRBJ2-3, with TRBD2 identical over 8 bases. This CDR3 is 16 amino acids long. Trimming at V came to 1 base and at J to 5 bases, leaving 9 bases not matched to a gene. CDR1 is SGHRS, CDR2 YFSETQ, per germline. The CDR3 coding sequence is TGCGCCAGCAGCTTGCTGGCGGGAGGCTCAGGAGATACGCAGTATTTT. As protein: CASSLLAGGSGDTQYF.

The chain has TRBV5-1 and TRBJ2-7; TRBD2 agrees at 9 bases. Germline CDR1 is SGHRS and CDR2 is YFSETQ. The CDR3 covers 16 residues. Unmatched junction bases numbered 8, after V lost 0 bases and J lost 4 bases. The CDR3 DNA sequence: TGCGCCAGCAGCTTGGCTAGCGGGGCGGTAGTATACGAGCAGTACTTC. Its protein product is CASSLASGAVVYEQYF.

As DNA, the CDR3 is TGTGCCAGCAGTACAGACAGGGTCCCCCTCTACGAGCAGTACTTC. Encoded protein: CASSTDRVPLYEQYF. The genes are TRBV6-5 and TRBJ2-7; 7 bases fit TRBD1. V gave up 5 bases and J gave up 3 bases; unmatched junction bases: 10. CDR3 length: 15 residues. CDR1 and CDR2 from the germline V gene are MNHEY and SVGAGI.

The CDR3 DNA follows: TGTGCCAGCAGTTTAGCGGGCAGGGACGACGAGCAGTACTTC. Its protein product is CASSLAGRDDEQYF. This chain joins TRBV28 and TRBJ2-7; possibly TRBD1 or TRBD2 for D (5 bases each). The CDR3 is 14 residues long. With 2 bases removed from V and 5 bases from J, the gap between germline ends came to 13 bases. CDR1 is MDHEN, CDR2 SYDVKM, per germline.

V usage is TRBV15 and J usage is TRBJ1-1, with D unclear. Trimming removed 0 bases at V and 2 bases at J, with 7 bases between. The CDR3 extends over 14 amino acids. CDR1 and CDR2 (germline): LNHNV, YYDKDF (reference sequence). The CDR3 DNA is TGTGCCACCAGCAGAGACCCCAGTAACACTGAAGCTTTCTTT. This sequence encodes CATSRDPSNTEAFF.

The J gene is TRBJ2-5, the V gene TRBV7-9, with D perhaps TRBD1 or TRBD2 (5 bases each). This CDR3 spans 16 amino acids. Trimming removed 2 bases at V and 4 bases at J, with 17 bases between. Germline CDR1 SEHNR, CDR2 FQNEAQ (reference sequence). CDR3 amino acids: CASSLSWGLGGETQYF. For the CDR3, the DNA is TGTGCCAGCAGCTTATCTTGGGGGTTGGGTGGAGAGACCCAGTACTTC.

The J gene is TRBJ1-3, the V gene TRBV5-6, with D unresolved. Germline V gives CDR1 SGHDT, CDR2 YYEEEE. Trimming took 0 bases from V and 0 from J, leaving 4 bases between them. The CDR3 is 14 amino acids. In DNA form, the CDR3 reads TGTGCCAGCAGCTTGGTATACTCTGGAAACACCATATATTTT. Its translation: CASSLVYSGNTIYF.

J is TRBJ1-1 and V is TRBV6-6; the D is unclear. Trimming took 5 bases from V and 1 from J, leaving 14 bases between them. Per germline, CDR1 MNHNY and CDR2 SVGAGI (reference sequence). The CDR3 is 15 amino acids. The CDR3 nucleotides read TGTGCCAGCAGTCCCCTATCGACATGGAACACTGAAGCTTTCTTT. Translation: CASSPLSTWNTEAFF.

The rearrangement uses TRBV18 and TRBJ2-1, with D tentatively TRBD1 or TRBD2 (6 bases each). Trimming took 3 bases from V and 1 from J, leaving 10 bases between them. CDR3 length: 15 residues. The V gene's germline CDR1 is KGHSH and CDR2 LQKENI. The CDR3 loop reads CASSPGGKSYNEQFF. The CDR3 coding sequence is TGTGCCAGCTCACCCGGGGGCAAGTCCTACAATGAGCAGTTCTTC. Drawing the rest from reference TRBV18 and TRBJ2-1, the complete variable domain is NAGVMQNPRHLVRRRGQEARLRCSPMKGHSHVYWYRQLPEEGLKFMVYLQKENIIDESGMPKERFSAEFPKEGPSILRIQQVVRGDSAAYFCASSPGGKSYNEQFFGPGTRLTVL.

This sequence joins TRBV27 and TRBJ2-2; 9 nucleotides align to TRBD2. The junction had 4 bases not matched to a gene; V was cut back by 2 bases and J by 6 bases. The CDR3 length is 15 residues. Germline CDR1 and CDR2: MNHEY and SMNVEV (reference sequence). The CDR3: CASSLKVAGAGELFF. The CDR3 DNA follows: TGTGCCAGCAGTTTAAAGGTAGCGGGGGCCGGGGAGCTGTTTTTT.

In its sample, this clone was seen a few times. The chain has TRBV18 and TRBJ2-7; the match to TRBD2 covers 12 bases. J lost 3 bases, V lost 6 bases, and 24 bases had no gene match. Germline CDR1 reads KGHSH; CDR2 reads LQKENI. There are 21 residues in the CDR3. CDR3 nucleotide sequence: TGTGCCAGCTCGCCTCTACCGTTGGCTAGCGGGAGGGCCAACCCCGGCTACGAGCAGTACTTC. Protein product: CASSPLPLASGRANPGYEQYF. Based on the CDR3 plus reference TRBV18 and TRBJ2-7, the full variable domain is NAGVMQNPRHLVRRRGQEARLRCSPMKGHSHVYWYRQLPEEGLKFMVYLQKENIIDESGMPKERFSAEFPKEGPSILRIQQVVRGDSAAYFCASSPLPLASGRANPGYEQYFGPGTRLTVT.

To note about this clone: The conserved phenylalanine or tryptophan normally closing the CDR3 is absent here, so this likely arose from a read error. The CDR3 loop reads CASSLALIVGGYTL. The CDR3 bases are TGTGCCAGCAGCTTGGCGCTAATAGTTGGTGGCTACACCCTC. The chain combines TRBV5-6 with TRBJ1-2; D ambiguous. Per the germline V gene, CDR1 is SGHDT and CDR2 is YYEEEE. The V gene lost 0 bases and the J gene lost 7 bases, with 13 bases spanning the gap. The length of the CDR3 is 14 residues.